This T cell receptor (beta chain) was observed in a study of cytomegalovirus exposure and HLA in healthy donors. Study-wide findings and caveats: Later on, an analysis found that several of the most significant clusters appeared to be linked to common viral pathogens, which included parvovirus B19. TCR beta V- and J-gene trimming was later associated with a missense DCLRE1C variant.

This clone was detected once. The antigen remains unidentified. At sampling all donors were nominally healthy, likely with unrecorded immune exposures. In germline, CDR1 is MNHNS, CDR2 SASEGT. V lost 2 bases to trimming and J lost 4 bases, with 8 bases between them. This CDR3 contains 14 residues. Primers: 60 Vbeta forward and 13 Jbeta reverse. Profiling relied on immunoSEQ multiplex PCR, and the TCRdb table lists in-frame clones only, not all of them. The table lists 150,000 or so clones, about three fifths of them singletons. The sequence was collected from a woman aged 30 to 39 in good health and CMV-seropositive. V is TRBV6-1 and J is TRBJ2-2; D not certain. Specimen: PBMCs. In nucleotides, the CDR3 is TGTGCCAGCAGTGAACAGCGAACCACCGGGGAGCTGTTTTTT. Translation: CASSEQRTTGELFF.